This entry lists 26 T cell receptor beta chains sequenced from one sample in a study of cytomegalovirus exposure and HLA in healthy donors. In the PCR, 60 Vbeta and 13 Jbeta primers were used. Produced via immunoSEQ multiplex PCR; TCRdb's table is partial and in-frame only. The repertoire holds fewer than 75,000 clones, with about 81% as singletons. Sequencing input: PBMCs. These TCRs come from a man in his 70s in good health and CMV-seronegative.

The chain carries TRBV6-1 and TRBJ1-5; 7 bases align to TRBD1. This CDR3 is 16 amino acids long. Germline V gene sequence: CDR1 MNHNS, CDR2 SASEGT. Germline trimming cut 4 bases from V and 4 bases from J; bases unmatched to any gene: 10. In DNA, the CDR3 is TGTGCCAGCAGTGGTTCCGGGACCAGGGGGAATCAGCCCCAGCATTTT. It codes for CASSGSGTRGNQPQHF.

This clone appeared once. As DNA, the CDR3 is TGTGCCAGCATTCGGTGGAGCTCCTACAATGAGCAGTTCTTC. It is translated as CASIRWSSYNEQFF. This rearrangement joins TRBV5-8 to TRBJ2-1; D unresolved. Germline CDR1 and CDR2: SGHTS and YDEGEE. Trimming stripped 6 bases from V and 0 bases from J, with 10 bases between. The CDR3 has 14 amino acids.

The V call is TRBV7-8, the J call TRBJ2-1, with a weak D call TRBD2 (6 bases). This CDR3 region has 14 residues. Germline CDR1 reads SGHVS; CDR2 reads FQNEAQ. The V and J ends lost 4 bases and 5 bases respectively, with 12 bases between them. Here the CDR3 DNA reads TGTGCCAGCAGCTCATGGACTATGAACAATGAGCAGTTCTTC. Translation: CASSSWTMNNEQFF.

V and J are TRBV18 and TRBJ2-6; D remains ambiguous. Germline loops: CDR1 KGHSH, CDR2 LQKENI. V was clipped by 3 bases and J by 4 bases, with 7 bases between them. The CDR3 totals 14 residues. This chain's CDR3 is CASSPLLGANVLTF. The CDR3 nucleotides are TGTGCCAGCTCACCTTTGTTAGGGGCCAACGTCCTGACTTTC.

The chain links TRBV5-6 to TRBJ2-1, with D perhaps matching TRBD2 (6 bases). Germline loops: CDR1 SGHDT, CDR2 YYEEEE. Trimming pared 3 bases from V and 9 bases from J, leaving 22 bases between. The CDR3 is 16 residues long. The CDR3: CASSSEGEIPLGEQFF. The CDR3 DNA is TGTGCCAGCAGCTCGGAGGGAGAGATCCCATTGGGTGAGCAGTTCTTC.

The chain links TRBV7-2 to TRBJ2-1; 8 positions agree with TRBD2. Germline V CDR1 and CDR2: SGHTA, FQGNSA. The trim removed 6 bases at V and 4 bases at J, leaving 2 bases unmatched. The CDR3 contains 13 residues. CDR3: CASRLAAYNEQFF. The CDR3, as DNA: TGTGCCAGCAGACTAGCGGCTTACAATGAGCAGTTCTTC.

This chain connects TRBV19 to TRBJ1-5; D remains ambiguous. This CDR3 is 15 amino acids long. Trimming took off 1 base at V and 2 bases at J, with 9 bases between the two ends. In germline, CDR1 is LNHDA, CDR2 SQIVND (reference sequence). Here the CDR3 reads CASSIVASGNQPQHF. In nucleotides, the CDR3 is TGTGCCAGTAGTATAGTTGCCTCGGGCAATCAGCCCCAGCATTTT.

This clone was observed a single time. CDR3 in amino acids: CASRLTGISGNEQFF. The DNA of the CDR3 is TGTGCCAGCAGATTAACAGGGATCAGCGGCAATGAGCAGTTCTTC. The gene calls are TRBV6-5 and TRBJ2-1; D might be TRBD1 (6 bases). V dropped 6 bases and J dropped 6 bases, with 18 bases sitting between them. Per the germline V gene, CDR1 is MNHEY and CDR2 is SVGAGI. The CDR3 length is 15 residues.

DNA for the CDR3: TGTGCCAGCAGCTCATCACTAGCGGGGGGATTAGGTGAGCAGTTCTTC. Protein sequence: CASSSSLAGGLGEQFF. The gene calls are TRBV11-2 and TRBJ2-1, with 12 bases that match TRBD2. Germline V gene data show CDR1 as SGHAT and CDR2 as FQNNGV. J was trimmed by 9 bases and V by 4 bases; bases with no gene match: 10. The CDR3 sequence is 16 residues long.

This chain links TRBV10-3 with TRBJ1-2, with D unclear. V lost 0 bases, J lost 2 bases, and 10 bases lay in between. The CDR3 totals 15 residues. Germline lookup yields CDR1 ENHRY and CDR2 SYGVKD. The CDR3 sequence: CAISESNAGNYGYTF. As DNA, the CDR3 is TGTGCCATCAGTGAGTCGAATGCAGGAAACTATGGCTACACCTTC.

This clone has a handful of counts. This chain uses TRBV6-1 with TRBJ1-2; D possibly corresponds to TRBD1 (5 bases). The CDR3 sequence is 12 residues long. V shed 8 bases and J shed 5 bases, with 12 bases lying between them. From germline, CDR1 is MNHNS and CDR2 SASEGT. CDR3 in amino acids: CASEQDGYGYTF. CDR3 nucleotide sequence: TGTGCCAGCGAACAGGACGGTTATGGCTACACCTTC.

The rearrangement joins TRBV30 to TRBJ1-2, with D unclear. CDR3 length: 14 amino acids. Germline CDR1 is GTSNPN and CDR2 is SVGIG (reference sequence). V was clipped by 7 bases and J by 1 base, with 16 bases between them. The CDR3 DNA reads TGTGCCTCCCCCTTGGGGAGCGTTAACTATGGCTACACCTTC. This translates into CASPLGSVNYGYTF. Combining the CDR3 with reference TRBV30 and TRBJ1-2 gives the whole variable domain SQTIHQWPATLVQPVGSPLSLECTVEGTSNPNLYWYRQAAGRGLQLLFYSVGIGQISSEVPQNLSASRPQDRQFILSSKKLLLSDSGFYLCASPLGSVNYGYTFGSGTRLTVV.

This sequence joins TRBV6-6 and TRBJ2-6; 7 nucleotides align to TRBD1. The V gene's germline CDR1 is MNHNY and CDR2 SVGAGI (reference sequence). V was clipped by 11 bases and J by 4 bases; unmatched bases: 11. The CDR3 loop spans 15 amino acids. This CDR3 reads CAASTRGSGANVLTF. For the CDR3, the DNA is TGTGCCGCATCGACCAGGGGGTCAGGGGCCAACGTCCTGACTTTC.

The chain is built from TRBV27 and TRBJ1-1; D remains ambiguous. The CDR3 totals 12 residues. CDR1 is MNHEY and CDR2 is SMNVEV in the germline V gene (reference sequence). V lost 5 bases and J 11 bases, leaving 15 bases between the germline ends. The CDR3, as DNA: TGTGCCAGCAGTCCCCAGAGCGGCACGGCTTTCTTT. Its protein is CASSPQSGTAFF.

In this sample, this clone turned up a few times. V and J are TRBV4-1 and TRBJ1-5; possible D gene TRBD1, 5 bases. V gave up 4 bases and J gave up 1 base, with 11 bases separating them. Germline CDR1 MGHRA, CDR2 YSYEKL. CDR3 length: 15 residues. CDR3 protein: CASSPEAGSNQPQHF. CDR3 nucleotides: TGCGCCAGCAGCCCAGAGGCAGGGAGCAATCAGCCCCAGCATTTT.

The chain combines TRBV2 with TRBJ1-3; perhaps TRBD1 as D (5 bases). Germline V gives CDR1 SNHLY, CDR2 FYNNEI. The V end was cut by 11 bases, the J end by 3 bases, with 14 bases between. The CDR3 is 13 amino acids. This CDR3 reads CASGGGIGNTIYF. The CDR3, as DNA: TGTGCCTCCGGGGGGGGGATTGGAAACACCATATATTTT.

V usage is TRBV10-3 and J usage is TRBJ2-3; 13 nucleotides align to TRBD2. Looked up from germline, CDR1 is ENHRY and CDR2 is SYGVKD. V lost 6 bases to trimming and J lost 4 bases; unmatched junction nucleotides: 7. The CDR3 covers 16 residues. The CDR3 spells CAISPGLAGVSDTQYF. The CDR3 nucleotides are TGTGCCATCAGCCCTGGACTAGCGGGAGTCTCAGATACGCAGTATTTT.

This clone was seen once. This sequence joins TRBV21-1 and TRBJ2-5; the DNA was not compared with TRBD1, the D call given in the table. TRBV21-1 is listed as a pseudogene. The CDR3 length is 19 residues. Here the CDR3 DNA reads TGTGCCAGCAGCAAAAAGGGGGCAGTAGGGAAGGCAGTTCGGGAGACCCAGTACTTC. Translation: CASSKKGAVGKAVRETQYF.

The rearrangement links TRBV6-5 to TRBJ2-5; no firm D call. V lost 0 bases to trimming and J lost 2 bases, with 13 bases between them. The CDR3 loop spans 16 amino acids. Per germline, CDR1 MNHEY and CDR2 SVGAGI. Here the CDR3 DNA reads TGTGCCAGCAGTTACTCCCCGGAGCCTATACAAGAGACCCAGTACTTC. It codes for CASSYSPEPIQETQYF.

CDR3 residues: CASSLSGQGFYEQYF. The DNA for the CDR3 is TGCGCCAGCAGCTTGTCCGGACAGGGGTTCTACGAGCAGTACTTC. The chain recombines TRBV5-1 with TRBJ2-7; 9 nucleotides agree with TRBD1. The CDR3 consists of 15 residues. Looked up from germline, CDR1 is SGHRS and CDR2 is YFSETQ. Trimming took 1 base from V and 3 from J; bases not matched to a gene: 5.

CDR3 residues: CASSLNRGPAFF. The CDR3 DNA sequence: TGTGCCAGCAGTTTAAACAGGGGGCCCGCTTTCTTT. This rearrangement joins TRBV28 to TRBJ1-1; 9 nucleotides agree with TRBD1. CDR1 MDHEN and CDR2 SYDVKM come from the germline V gene. The CDR3 is made up of 12 amino acids. V shed 2 bases, J shed 11 bases, and the junction held 3 bases outside the gene matches.

The V gene is TRBV18, the J gene TRBJ1-1; D is unresolved. V gave up 6 bases and J gave up 4 bases, with 9 bases separating them. The CDR3 consists of 12 residues. CDR1 is KGHSH and CDR2 is LQKENI in the germline V gene. The CDR3, as DNA: TGTGCCAGCTCCCGGTCTTCCACTGAAGCTTTCTTT. Translating it yields CASSRSSTEAFF.

V is TRBV7-2 and J is TRBJ1-6; the D gene is possibly TRBD1 (5 bases). The CDR3 totals 16 residues. Trimming removed 0 bases from V and 5 bases from J, with 11 bases in between. Germline assignment: CDR1 SGHTA and CDR2 FQGNSA. The CDR3: CASSLASTGNNSPLHF. The CDR3 nucleotides read TGTGCCAGCAGCTTAGCCTCCACAGGCAATAATTCACCCCTCCACTTT.

Turning to this clone: A read error may account for a junction end that differs from germline. V and J are TRBV6-1 and TRBJ2-5; 7 nucleotides agree with TRBD1. The DNA end favors TRBJ2-7, so the J call may be wrong. The CDR3 loop spans 18 amino acids. Germline-derived CDR1 and CDR2 are MNHNS and SASEGT. CDR3 DNA: TGTGCCAGCAGCGAAGGTGCCCCGGGACAGATCACCTCCTACGAGCAGTACTTC. Translated: CASSEGAPGQITSYEQYF.

The chain is built from TRBV21-1 and TRBJ2-5; the DNA was not compared with TRBD2, the D call given in the table. TRBV21-1 is tagged as a pseudogene. The CDR3 has 9 residues. In DNA, the CDR3 is TGTGCCAGCAGCAGAGGAGCCGACTTC. Its protein product is CASSRGADF.

The rearrangement joins TRBV7-6 to TRBJ2-2; 10 bases are a match to TRBD2. The germline CDR1 and CDR2 sequences are SGHVS and FNYEAQ. V shed 2 bases and J 4 bases; nucleotides not matched to a gene: 4. The CDR3 extends over 16 amino acids. The CDR3 region is CASSLSGGVLTGELFF. DNA for the CDR3: TGTGCCAGCAGCTTAAGCGGGGGGGTACTCACCGGGGAGCTGTTTTTT.